This T cell receptor beta chain is drawn from a study of OX40 agonist ivuxolimab in advanced cancers. About the study: The patients received ivuxolimab by intravenous route every 2 weeks at 0.01 to 10 mg/kg. General study results and limits: In the 0.1-3.0 mg/kg groups, partial responders showed among the lowest expansion.

Libraries were prepared by immunoSEQ multiplex PCR; TCRdb keeps only in-frame clonotypes and omits some of them. This sample carries 25,000 to 35,000 clones, about 76% of them seen once, and the ten largest clones take approximately 30%. To note about this clone: Its antigen is unidentified.

The CDR3 is 19 amino acids. Germline V lookup: CDR1 ENHRY, CDR2 SYGVKD. The V gene end was trimmed by 0 bases and the J gene end by 5 bases; junction bases not matched to a gene: 13. The rearrangement links TRBV10-3 to TRBJ2-1, with 10 bases that match TRBD2. The receptor comes from an adult with an advanced solid tumor such as melanoma, head and neck, liver or kidney cancer. The specimen comprised CD4+ or CD8+ T cells sorted from blood, sampled in a trial of the OX40 agonist ivuxolimab. CDR3 sequence reads: CAISESYLASGGVNNEQFF. The CDR3 DNA reads TGTGCCATCAGTGAGTCGTATCTAGCTAGCGGGGGTGTCAACAATGAGCAGTTCTTC.